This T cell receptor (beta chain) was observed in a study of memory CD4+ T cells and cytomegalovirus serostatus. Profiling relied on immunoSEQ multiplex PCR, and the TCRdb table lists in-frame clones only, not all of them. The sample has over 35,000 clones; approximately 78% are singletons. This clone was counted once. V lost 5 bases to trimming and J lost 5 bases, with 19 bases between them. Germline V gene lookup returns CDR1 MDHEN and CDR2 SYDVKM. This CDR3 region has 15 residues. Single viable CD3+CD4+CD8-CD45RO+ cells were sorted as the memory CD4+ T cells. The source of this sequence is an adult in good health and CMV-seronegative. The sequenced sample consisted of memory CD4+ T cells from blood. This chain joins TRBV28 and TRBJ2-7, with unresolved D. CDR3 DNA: TGTGCCAGCAGTCCCTTGAAGGTATCCTACCACGAGCAGTACTTC. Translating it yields CASSPLKVSYHEQYF.